The sequence of this TCR beta chain was determined in a study of memory CD4+ T cells and cytomegalovirus serostatus. The CDR3 covers 15 residues. Germline V lookup: CDR1 MNHNS, CDR2 SASEGT. J lost 9 bases, V lost 1 base, and 8 bases had no gene match. Study results and limitations: Of 150 to 200 reported CMV TCRbeta sequences, around 63 were found in memory CD4+ repertoires. CMV serostatus prediction reached median AUC about 0.96, or 0.93 with US-trained model.

Note on this clone: What it binds is not known.

Authors' data handling: After removing out-of-frame reads, approximately 2.2 million distinct TCRbeta sequences remained. Libraries were prepared by immunoSEQ multiplex PCR; TCRdb keeps only in-frame clonotypes and omits some of them. The V and J calls and clone size are taken from that table; D and trimming were inferred from the DNA. The sample holds tens of thousands of clones, more than 60% seen once. The sort gate was single viable CD3+CD4+CD8-CD45RO+ cells for memory CD4+ T cells. After thawing, CD4+ T cells were positively selected. The chain recombines TRBV6-1 with TRBJ2-1, with 8 bases that match TRBD2. The sequence was collected from an adult in good health and CMV-seronegative. The sequenced sample consisted of memory CD4+ T cells from blood. The CDR3, as DNA: TGTGCCAGCAGTGAAGTCCTAGCGGGTACAAGTGAGCAGTTCTTC. It translates to CASSEVLAGTSEQFF.